The next 19 T cell receptor beta chains were all read from a single sample in a study of cytomegalovirus exposure and HLA in healthy donors. Method: immunoSEQ multiplex PCR; TCRdb's copy keeps in-frame clones and lacks some. The table lists roughly 130,000 clones, roughly 89% of them singletons. Sequencing input: PBMCs. The receptor set was obtained from a woman between 18 and 29 years old in good health and CMV-seropositive.

The chain joins TRBV7-8 to TRBJ1-5, with 12 bases aligning to TRBD1. The CDR3 is made up of 15 amino acids. Germline CDR1 reads SGHVS; CDR2 reads FQNEAQ. V lost 4 bases, J lost 7 bases, and 5 bases stayed unmatched. The CDR3 DNA follows: TGTGCCAGCAGCTCGGGGACAGGGGGCGGGCAGCCCCAGCATTTT. Protein sequence: CASSSGTGGGQPQHF.

This clone was picked up one time. The V and J genes are TRBV6-1 and TRBJ1-5, with 8 bases lining up with TRBD1. Trimming cost V 0 bases and J 4 bases; bases outside gene matches: 5. The CDR3 contains 16 residues. Germline V gene data show CDR1 as MNHNS and CDR2 as SASEGT. DNA for the CDR3: TGTGCCAGCAGTGAAGCGTACAGGGGGGGAAATCAGCCCCAGCATTTT. Its protein is CASSEAYRGGNQPQHF.

The chain combines TRBV6-1 with TRBJ2-1; 9 nucleotides align to TRBD2. CDR1 MNHNS and CDR2 SASEGT come from the germline V gene. This CDR3 spans 10 amino acids. The junction had 4 bases not matched to a gene; V was cut back by 11 bases and J by 11 bases. CDR3 protein: CAGGTSQQFF. As DNA, the CDR3 is TGTGCCGGCGGGACTAGCCAGCAGTTCTTC.

CDR3 sequence: CASSLGGLETGELFF. For the CDR3, the DNA is TGTGCCAGCAGCTTAGGGGGGCTAGAAACCGGGGAGCTGTTTTTT. The rearrangement joins TRBV13 to TRBJ2-2; TRBD1 is a possible D gene (5 bases). The germline CDR1 and CDR2 sequences are PRHDT and FYEKMQ (reference sequence). The CDR3 has 15 residues. V was clipped by 0 bases and J by 5 bases, with 10 bases between them.

The chain joins TRBV2 to TRBJ2-5; 10 bases match TRBD1. The V and J ends lost 5 bases and 4 bases, in that order; junction bases with no gene match: 7. The CDR3 contains 15 residues. Germline CDR1 SNHLY, CDR2 FYNNEI. As DNA, the CDR3 is TGTGCCAGCAGTCCCGACAGGGGGCTGGGAGAGACCCAGTACTTC. Protein: CASSPDRGLGETQYF.

The rearrangement joins TRBV5-6 to TRBJ1-4; no reliable D call. V was shortened by 6 bases and J by 7 bases, with 13 bases between the two germline ends. This CDR3 is 13 amino acids long. Germline values: CDR1 SGHDT, CDR2 YYEEEE. The chain's CDR3 is CASTREESEKLFF. The CDR3 DNA reads TGTGCCAGCACCCGCGAGGAGAGTGAAAAACTGTTTTTT. Drawing the rest from reference TRBV5-6 and TRBJ1-4, the complete variable domain is DAGVTQSPTHLIKTRGQQVTLRCSPKSGHDTVSWYQQALGQGPQFIFQYYEEEERQRGNFPDRFSGHQFPNYSSELNVNALLLGDSALYLCASTREESEKLFFGSGTQLSVL.

V gene TRBV6-1 combines with J gene TRBJ1-5; 8 bases match TRBD1. Trimming took 6 bases from V and 8 from J; bases not matched to a gene: 12. This CDR3 has 15 residues. The germline V gene encodes CDR1 MNHNS and CDR2 SASEGT. This CDR3 is CASSQGQGQGKPQHF. CDR3 bases: TGTGCCAGCAGCCAAGGACAGGGCCAGGGTAAGCCCCAGCATTTT.

The V and J genes are TRBV7-3 and TRBJ2-1, with 9 bases aligning to TRBD1. The CDR3 totals 16 residues. Germline values: CDR1 SGHTA, CDR2 FQGTGA. J gave up 5 bases and V 5 bases, and 10 bases lay outside the gene matches. The CDR3 region is CASSHGTGTIHNEQFF. CDR3 nucleotides: TGTGCCAGCAGCCACGGGACAGGGACGATCCACAATGAGCAGTTCTTC.

This chain links TRBV7-6 with TRBJ2-2, with D possibly TRBD1 on 6 matching bases. Germline V lookup: CDR1 SGHVS, CDR2 FNYEAQ. The CDR3 is 14 amino acids. The V end was cut by 4 bases, the J end by 2 bases, with 8 bases between. CDR3 region: CASSWDTNTGELFF. The CDR3, as DNA: TGTGCCAGCAGCTGGGACACCAACACCGGGGAGCTGTTTTTT.

The rearrangement joins TRBV7-2 to TRBJ2-5; D is ambiguous. Trimming cost V 5 bases and J 0 bases, with 22 bases left between them. Germline-derived CDR1 and CDR2 are SGHTA and FQGNSA. CDR3 length: 18 amino acids. Written as DNA, the CDR3 is TGTGCCAGCAGCAGTCGTACCAACGCAGGTCCCAACCAAGAGACCCAGTACTTC. Amino acids: CASSSRTNAGPNQETQYF.

The chain is built from TRBV19 and TRBJ2-7, with 12 bases aligning to TRBD2. V was pared by 4 bases and J by 2 bases, with 3 bases of the junction left unmatched. This CDR3 comprises 15 residues. Looked up from germline, CDR1 is LNHDA and CDR2 is SQIVND (reference sequence). CDR3 DNA: TGTGCCAGTAGTACCTCTAGCGGGGGGGCCTACGAGCAGTACTTC. Its translation is CASSTSSGGAYEQYF.

The chain carries TRBV5-1 and TRBJ1-5; 7 nucleotides agree with TRBD1. Per germline, CDR1 SGHRS and CDR2 YFSETQ. The CDR3 loop spans 15 amino acids. V shed 4 bases and J 5 bases; nucleotides not matched to a gene: 9. The CDR3 nucleotides read TGCGCCAGCAGCCTGGGGACAGAGCCTTATCAGCCCCAGCATTTT. This sequence encodes CASSLGTEPYQPQHF.

The chain recombines TRBV6-6 with TRBJ1-6; 7 bases agree with TRBD1. This CDR3 spans 16 amino acids. V was pared by 6 bases and J by 5 bases, with 10 bases of the junction left unmatched. Germline CDR1 reads MNHNY; CDR2 reads SVGAGI (reference sequence). CDR3: CASRGQVLRDNSPLHF. Written as DNA, the CDR3 is TGTGCCAGCAGAGGACAGGTTTTGCGTGATAATTCACCCCTCCACTTT.

The chain carries TRBV7-2 and TRBJ2-4; the match to TRBD1 covers 9 bases. V dropped 6 bases and J dropped 3; count of bases not matched to a gene: 12. Germline V CDR1 and CDR2: SGHTA, FQGNSA. The CDR3 totals 17 residues. The CDR3 loop is CASSWTGAVLGKNIQYF. In DNA form, the CDR3 reads TGTGCCAGCAGTTGGACAGGGGCTGTCCTTGGCAAAAACATTCAGTACTTC.

The gene calls are TRBV18 and TRBJ2-7; the match to TRBD1 covers 8 bases. CDR3 size: 14 residues. Germline CDR1 reads KGHSH; CDR2 reads LQKENI. Trimming took 3 bases from V and 5 from J; bases not matched to a gene: 6. CDR3 in amino acids: CASSPSQGVHEQYF. CDR3 DNA: TGTGCCAGCTCACCGTCACAGGGGGTCCACGAGCAGTACTTC.

This clone has just a few counts. The CDR3 region is CASSPGGLNYGYTF. The CDR3 DNA follows: TGTGCCAGCAGCCCCGGGGGGCTCAACTATGGCTACACCTTC. The V call is TRBV7-2, the J call TRBJ1-2; TRBD1 is a possible D gene (6 bases). V lost 5 bases and J lost 2, with 12 bases in between. This CDR3 has 14 residues. In germline, CDR1 is SGHTA, CDR2 FQGNSA.

CDR3 protein: CASSPQGRMNTEAFF. The CDR3 DNA follows: TGTGCCAGCAGTCCCCAGGGCAGAATGAACACTGAAGCTTTCTTT. The chain links TRBV28 to TRBJ1-1; D is possibly TRBD1 (5 bases). The germline V gene has CDR1 MDHEN and CDR2 SYDVKM. The CDR3 sequence is 15 residues long. V was trimmed by 5 bases and J by 0 bases, leaving 13 bases between them. Variable domain in full (rest from reference TRBV28 and TRBJ1-1): DVKVTQSSRYLVKRTGEKVFLECVQDMDHENMFWYRQDPGLGLRLIYFSYDVKMKEKGDIPEGYSVSREKKERFSLILESASTNQTSMYLCASSPQGRMNTEAFFGQGTRLTVV.

DNA of the CDR3: TGTGCCAGCAGTCGAGGACAGGGGGCTGGCAGTGAGCAGTTCTTC. It is translated as CASSRGQGAGSEQFF. V gene TRBV2 combines with J gene TRBJ2-1, with 11 bases fitting TRBD1. Trimming at V came to 5 bases and at J to 9 bases, leaving 9 bases not matched to a gene. CDR1 and CDR2 from the germline V gene are SNHLY and FYNNEI. CDR3 length: 15 residues.

The gene calls are TRBV7-2 and TRBJ2-5; a weak D match, TRBD2 (5 bases). Trimming removed 3 bases at V and 5 bases at J, with 10 bases between. This CDR3 contains 13 residues. Germline-derived CDR1 and CDR2 are SGHTA and FQGNSA. This chain's CDR3 is CASSFGLRETQYF. The DNA of the CDR3 is TGTGCCAGCAGCTTCGGACTGAGGGAGACCCAGTACTTC.